This is a list of T cell receptor beta chains from one sample in a study of blood T cell repertoires in COVID-19. Data came from immunoSEQ multiplex PCR; TCRdb stores just in-frame clones and leaves some out. Of under 350,000 clones in the sample, 86% were seen once. Sample: PBMCs or T cells enriched from blood (not recorded which). The receptor source for this set is a woman aged 40 to 55 with acute COVID-19. Each CDR3 is given with its conserved first and last residue. Each record gives: D gene, V gene, J gene, clone size, CDR3 DNA, CDR3 protein. The D gene is left open where the match is weak. Rows may omit the clone size; those that give it use once, few, many or a size class.

D: TRBD1
V: TRBV19
J: TRBJ1-1
size: NA
DNA: TGTGCCAGTAGTTCCCGAACAGGGGGCGTTGAAGCTTTCTTT
CDR3: CASSSRTGGVEAFF

D: NA
V: TRBV4-3
J: TRBJ1-6
size: NA
DNA: TGCGCCAGCAGCCAAGATCGCACCGCAGGGATTGGTTCACCCCTCCACTTT
CDR3: CASSQDRTAGIGSPLHF

D: TRBD2
V: TRBV25-1
J: TRBJ2-5
size: NA
DNA: TGTGCCAGCAGTGACCCAGCGGGGGCACAGACCCAGTACTTC
CDR3: CASSDPAGAQTQYF

D: TRBD2
V: TRBV2
J: TRBJ2-7
size: few
DNA: TGTGCCAGCAGTGGGCTAGCGGGAGGGCCTATCTACGAGCAGTACTTC
CDR3: CASSGLAGGPIYEQYF

D: NA
V: TRBV5-4
J: TRBJ1-6
size: NA
DNA: TGTGCCAGCAGCTCCGGGCCCGGGGGGTTCAGTAATTCACCCCTCCACTTT
CDR3: CASSSGPGGFSNSPLHF

D: NA
V: TRBV5-5
J: TRBJ1-2
size: NA
DNA: TGTGCCAGCAGCTGGCTCCTAGTCGGGGGTGGCTATGGCTACACCTTC
CDR3: CASSWLLVGGGYGYTF

D: TRBD2
V: TRBV5-1
J: TRBJ2-3
size: NA
DNA: TGCGCCAGCAGCTTGGGGTTGATTAGCGGGACTGCAGATACGCAGTATTTT
CDR3: CASSLGLISGTADTQYF

D: TRBD1
V: TRBV6-2/TRBV6-3
J: TRBJ1-5
size: NA
DNA: TGTGCCAGCAGTTACCAGAACCGACAGGGGCAGCATTTT
CDR3: CASSYQNRQGQHF

D: TRBD1
V: TRBV12-3/TRBV12-4
J: TRBJ1-5
size: few
DNA: TGTGCCAGCCAGGACAGGGGAAATCAGCCCCAGCATTTT
CDR3: CASQDRGNQPQHF

D: NA
V: TRBV5-6
J: TRBJ2-7
size: NA
DNA: TGTGCCAGCAGCTTGTTGAGCCCATCCGGCTCCTACGAGCAGTACTTC
CDR3: CASSLLSPSGSYEQYF

D: NA
V: TRBV20-1
J: TRBJ1-4
size: NA
DNA: TGCAGTGCTAGTAGTGCAGGTCGAAAACTGTTTTTT
CDR3: CSASSAGRKLFF

D: NA
V: TRBV6-5
J: TRBJ2-7
size: NA
DNA: TGTGCCAGCAGTTCCCCGAAGAGGGGGGGCTACGAGCAGTACTTC
CDR3: CASSSPKRGGYEQYF

D: NA
V: TRBV28
J: TRBJ1-5
size: many
DNA: TGTGCCAGCAGTTTCTCCTTCGGGATACTTGATCAGCCCCAGCATTTT
CDR3: CASSFSFGILDQPQHF

D: TRBD1
V: TRBV6-5
J: TRBJ1-2
size: NA
DNA: TGTGCCAGCTCAACCGGGACAGGGACTTGGAGCTACACCTTC
CDR3: CASSTGTGTWSYTF

D: NA
V: TRBV12-3/TRBV12-4
J: TRBJ1-5
size: once
DNA: TGTGCCAGCGCCGGGGATGCTCCGCACCAGCATTTT
CDR3: CASAGDAPHQHF

D: NA
V: TRBV28
J: TRBJ1-2
size: once
DNA: TGTGCCAGCAGGCAAGCGGGGCGATTAGTTGGCGGGGGCTACACCTTC
CDR3: CASRQAGRLVGGGYTF

D: NA
V: TRBV19
J: TRBJ1-4
size: NA
DNA: TGTGCCAGTAGTATCGACACAACTAATGAAAAACTGTTTTTT
CDR3: CASSIDTTNEKLFF

D: TRBD2
V: TRBV7-8
J: TRBJ2-5
size: NA
DNA: TGTGCCAGCAGCTTAATGGCGGGAGGGGATGAGACCCAGTACTTC
CDR3: CASSLMAGGDETQYF

D: NA
V: TRBV18
J: TRBJ1-5
size: NA
DNA: TGTGCCAGCTCAGCGCGACAGACTCCTGAGCCCCAGCATTTT
CDR3: CASSARQTPEPQHF

D: TRBD1
V: TRBV2
J: TRBJ2-5
size: once
DNA: TGTGCCAGCAGCGGGGGACAGGGAGAGACCCAGTACTTC
CDR3: CASSGGQGETQYF

D: NA
V: TRBV4-3
J: TRBJ2-1
size: NA
DNA: TGCGCCAGCAGCTTTGTAATCCGGGGCGGGGAGACAGGGCCATTCAATGAGCAGTTCTTC
CDR3: CASSFVIRGGETGPFNEQFF

D: NA
V: TRBV6-5
J: TRBJ1-4
size: few
DNA: TGTGCCAGCAGTTCGCCGGGGAGCAAACTGTTTTTT
CDR3: CASSSPGSKLFF

D: NA
V: TRBV6-5
J: TRBJ2-7
size: NA
DNA: TGTGCCAGCAGAACAGGGTTAGTTTCCTGGGAGCAGTACTTC
CDR3: CASRTGLVSWEQYF

D: NA
V: TRBV6-4
J: TRBJ2-2
size: NA
DNA: TGTGCCAGCCGCCAGGGCCAGAACACCGGGGAGCTGTTTTTT
CDR3: CASRQGQNTGELFF

D: NA
V: TRBV18
J: TRBJ1-3
size: NA
DNA: TGTGCCAGCTCACCACCGTCCAGTAGAAACACCATATATTTT
CDR3: CASSPPSSRNTIYF

D: NA
V: TRBV9
J: TRBJ1-4
size: NA
DNA: TGTGCCAGCAGCGCCGGGACAAAGCCCGGGGAAAAACTGTTTTTT
CDR3: CASSAGTKPGEKLFF

D: NA
V: TRBV5-1
J: TRBJ1-5
size: NA
DNA: TGCGCCAGCAGCTTAGATCCGGGATCCAATCAGCCCCAGCATTTT
CDR3: CASSLDPGSNQPQHF

D: TRBD1
V: TRBV7-9
J: TRBJ1-5
size: NA
DNA: TGTGCCAGCAGCTTAGGACAGGGTTATCAGCCCCAGCATTTT
CDR3: CASSLGQGYQPQHF

D: TRBD1
V: TRBV7-9
J: TRBJ2-1
size: once
DNA: TGTGCCAGCAGCTCCCCGGGACAGGGGAATGAGCAGTTCTTC
CDR3: CASSSPGQGNEQFF

D: TRBD1
V: TRBV10-3
J: TRBJ1-2
size: NA
DNA: TGTGCCATCAGTGGTGGGACAGGGCAAAACTATGGCTACACCTTC
CDR3: CAISGGTGQNYGYTF

D: NA
V: TRBV29-1
J: TRBJ1-3
size: NA
DNA: TGCAGCGTTGGGCAGGGGAGCTCTGGAAACACCATATATTTT
CDR3: CSVGQGSSGNTIYF

D: TRBD2
V: TRBV6-5
J: TRBJ2-7
size: NA
DNA: TGTGCCAGCCCCGGGGGGGGAGTTGAGTACGAGCAGTACTTC
CDR3: CASPGGGVEYEQYF

D: NA
V: TRBV5-1
J: TRBJ1-2
size: NA
DNA: TGCGCCAGCAGCTTGGACAGAGTTAACTATGGCTACACCTTC
CDR3: CASSLDRVNYGYTF

D: NA
V: TRBV6-5
J: TRBJ1-4
size: NA
DNA: TGTGCCAGCAGGGTAACAGGGAGTACTAATGAAAAACTGTTTTTT
CDR3: CASRVTGSTNEKLFF

D: TRBD2
V: TRBV19
J: TRBJ2-7
size: once
DNA: TGTGCCAGTAGCCCGGGAGTCGGGACTAGCGGGAGGAGCGAGCAGTACTTC
CDR3: CASSPGVGTSGRSEQYF

D: NA
V: TRBV6-6
J: TRBJ1-1
size: NA
DNA: TGTGCCAGCAAACCAGGGGTAGTGCTGAACACTGAAGCTTTCTTT
CDR3: CASKPGVVLNTEAFF

D: TRBD2
V: TRBV29-1
J: TRBJ2-2
size: NA
DNA: TGCAGCGGCTCCCATGGGGGACTAGCGGGAGCCGGGGAGCTGTTTTTT
CDR3: CSGSHGGLAGAGELFF

D: NA
V: TRBV12-3/TRBV12-4
J: TRBJ2-7
size: NA
DNA: TGTGCCAGCAGAATAGCGGCAGCCTACGAGCAGTACTTC
CDR3: CASRIAAAYEQYF

D: NA
V: TRBV5-1
J: TRBJ2-1
size: NA
DNA: TGCGCCAGCAGCTTTAAGGCGGAGGGTGAGCAGTTCTTC
CDR3: CASSFKAEGEQFF

D: TRBD1
V: TRBV19
J: TRBJ1-2
size: NA
DNA: TGTGCCAGCAACCCGGGGGACAGGGTTCCCTCGAACTATGGCTACACCTTC
CDR3: CASNPGDRVPSNYGYTF

D: TRBD1
V: TRBV5-4
J: TRBJ1-2
size: NA
DNA: TGTGCCAGCAGGGCGGAACAGGGGGCCCGGGGCTACACCTTC
CDR3: CASRAEQGARGYTF

D: TRBD2
V: TRBV18
J: TRBJ2-7
size: NA
DNA: TGTGCCAGCTCACTGGGACTAGCGGGAGACGAGCAGTACTTC
CDR3: CASSLGLAGDEQYF

D: TRBD1
V: TRBV27
J: TRBJ1-4
size: NA
DNA: TGTGCCAGCAGTTCCACCGGGACAGGGGAGGGAAAACTGTTTTTT
CDR3: CASSSTGTGEGKLFF

D: NA
V: TRBV19
J: TRBJ2-7
size: once
DNA: TGTGCCAGTTCAAAAGGGGGGGACGCCTACGAGCAGTACTTC
CDR3: CASSKGGDAYEQYF

D: NA
V: TRBV5-1
J: TRBJ2-7
size: NA
DNA: TGCGCCAGCAGTCGTGGACCGGGACAAGACTCCTACGAGCAGTACTTC
CDR3: CASSRGPGQDSYEQYF

D: NA
V: TRBV10-3
J: TRBJ1-5
size: NA
DNA: TGTGCCATCAGTGAGTCGCGGGGAGGGTCCGATCAGCCCCAGCATTTT
CDR3: CAISESRGGSDQPQHF

D: TRBD1
V: TRBV20-1
J: TRBJ2-6
size: NA
DNA: TGCAGTGCTAGTCGGGACAGGGGGTTCGGTGGGGCCAACGTCCTGACTTTC
CDR3: CSASRDRGFGGANVLTF

D: NA
V: TRBV5-1
J: TRBJ2-7
size: once
DNA: TGCGCCAGCAGCTTGGCCGCTAGCGAATACTACGAGCAGTACTTC
CDR3: CASSLAASEYYEQYF

D: NA
V: TRBV5-1
J: TRBJ2-2
size: NA
DNA: TGCGCCAGCAGCTTGGAGCCCACCACCGGGGAGCTGTTTTTT
CDR3: CASSLEPTTGELFF

D: NA
V: TRBV9
J: TRBJ2-3
size: NA
DNA: TGTGCCAGCAGCGTGAGGACTATGGATACGCAGTATTTT
CDR3: CASSVRTMDTQYF

D: TRBD2
V: TRBV7-2
J: TRBJ2-7
size: few
DNA: TGTGCCAGCAGCTTCAACCTTAATAGCGGGAAGGAGCAGTACTTC
CDR3: CASSFNLNSGKEQYF